This TCR beta chain is drawn from a study of OX40 agonist ivuxolimab in advanced cancers. Study context: Dose-escalation cases comprised hepatocellular carcinoma, melanoma, renal cell or head and neck cancer.

This CDR3 is built from 16 residues. V trimming: 4 bases; J trimming: 2 bases; junction bases outside the gene matches: 11. The repertoire was sequenced with immunoSEQ multiplex PCR; TCRdb's copy has only in-frame clones and lacks some. The top ten hold more than 15% of the sample, which has 52,000 or so clones, roughly 92% seen once. This clone was detected a few times. Sequencing used CD4+ or CD8+ T cells sorted from blood, obtained in a trial of the OX40 agonist ivuxolimab. The chain employs TRBV23-1 and TRBJ2-7; 7 nucleotides align to TRBD2. TRBV23-1 is designated an ORF whose function remains uncertain. The receptor comes from an adult with an advanced solid tumor such as melanoma, head and neck, liver or kidney cancer. CDR3 residues: CASSRRIGAGAYEQYF. CDR3 nucleotide sequence: TGCGCCAGCAGTCGCCGGATAGGGGCGGGAGCCTACGAGCAGTACTTC.